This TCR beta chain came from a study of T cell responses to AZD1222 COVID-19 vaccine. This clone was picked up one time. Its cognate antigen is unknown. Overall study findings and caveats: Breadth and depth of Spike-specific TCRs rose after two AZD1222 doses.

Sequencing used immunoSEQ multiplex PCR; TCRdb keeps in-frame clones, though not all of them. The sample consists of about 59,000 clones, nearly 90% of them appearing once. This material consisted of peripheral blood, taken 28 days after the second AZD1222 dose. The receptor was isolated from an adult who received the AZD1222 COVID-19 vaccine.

The CDR3 region is CASSWGQGWEQYF. The CDR3 nucleotides read TGTGCCAGCAGTTGGGGACAGGGGTGGGAGCAGTACTTC. This chain links TRBV6-5 with TRBJ2-7; 10 bases are a match to TRBD1. V gave up 4 bases and J gave up 7 bases; unmatched junction bases: 4. The CDR3 runs to 13 residues. Germline CDR1 MNHEY, CDR2 SVGAGI.